Listed below are T cell receptor beta chains from one sample, sequenced in a study of blood T cells in healthy people across ages. One entry per CDR3 protein results from TCRdb running MiXCR on the 5' RACE reads. The data show some 1.4 million distinct CDR3 sequences, around 39% seen once. Sequenced: blood. These receptors all come from a woman aged 18-35 years in good health. The CDR3 runs from the conserved cysteine through the conserved F or W. A D gene is named only where the DNA matches it firmly. For some rows the clone size is stated as once, few or many, or as a class when expanded; others skip it.

J	D	size	V	CDR3	DNA
TRBJ2-7	NA	NA	TRBV7-9	CASSGSVFGEQYF	TGTGCCAGCAGCGGATCAGTATTCGGTGAGCAGTACTTC
TRBJ2-1	TRBD1	few	TRBV14	CASSPYRGSNNEQFF	TGTGCCAGCAGCCCCTACAGGGGGAGTAACAATGAGCAGTTCTTC
TRBJ2-5	NA	few	TRBV29-1	CSVESSSKETQYF	TGCAGCGTTGAGTCTTCCAGCAAAGAGACCCAGTACTTC
TRBJ1-5	TRBD1	few	TRBV28	CASTQGGGIGGQPQHF	TGTGCCAGCACCCAGGGGGGGGGCATAGGAGGTCAGCCCCAGCATTTT
TRBJ1-2	NA	NA	TRBV7-8	CASSRERGSNYGYTF	TGTGCCAGCAGTCGTGAAAGGGGATCGAACTATGGCTACACCTTC
TRBJ2-1	NA	NA	TRBV6-1	CAISERSASYNEQFF	TGTGCCATCAGTGAGCGCTCGGCATCCTACAATGAGCAGTTCTTC
TRBJ1-2	NA	NA	TRBV6-5	CASRRYPKPYGYTF	TGTGCCAGCAGGCGCTATCCGAAACCTTATGGCTACACCTTC
TRBJ2-3	TRBD2	few	TRBV7-2	CASSATSGSRVYF	TGTGCCAGCAGCGCAACTAGCGGGAGTAGAGTGTATTTT
TRBJ2-1	TRBD2	few	TRBV12-3/TRBV12-4	CASSARLARDNEQFF	TGTGCCAGCAGCGCAAGACTAGCGAGAGACAATGAGCAGTTCTTC
TRBJ1-2	NA	NA	TRBV6-5	CASSSPGPYSYGYTF	TGTGCCAGCAGTTCCCCGGGCCCGTACTCCTATGGCTACACCTTC
TRBJ1-2	TRBD1	NA	TRBV13	CASSPGHRDRAGYGYTF	TGTGCCAGCAGCCCCGGACACCGGGACAGGGCTGGGTATGGCTACACCTTC
TRBJ2-6	TRBD1	NA	TRBV20-1	CSASTGTVSGANVLTF	TGCAGTGCTAGTACCGGGACAGTCTCTGGGGCCAACGTCCTGACTTTC
TRBJ2-7	NA	few	TRBV7-8	CASSLVHDPSYEQYF	TGTGCCAGCAGCTTAGTTCATGACCCATCCTACGAGCAGTACTTC
TRBJ2-1	NA	NA	TRBV7-9	CASSWDGPYSEQFF	TGTGCCAGCAGTTGGGACGGGCCCTACAGTGAGCAGTTCTTC
TRBJ1-2	NA	NA	TRBV3-1	CASSRTRSYGYTF	TGTGCCAGCAGCCGTACCCGGAGCTATGGCTACACCTTC
TRBJ2-1	NA	few	TRBV5-1	CASSLYGGRNNEQFF	TGCGCCAGCAGCTTGTACGGGGGGCGAAACAATGAGCAGTTCTTC
TRBJ1-2	NA	few	TRBV6-6	CASSYRGPLNYGYTF	TGTGCCAGCAGTTATAGGGGACCCCTTAACTATGGCTACACCTTC
TRBJ1-1	NA	NA	TRBV7-2	CASSLEALANTEAFF	TGTGCCAGCAGCTTAGAGGCCCTGGCCAACACTGAAGCTTTCTTT
TRBJ2-1	TRBD2	NA	TRBV3-1	CASSRDLLAGGKNEQFF	TGTGCCAGCAGCCGAGACCTCCTAGCGGGGGGGAAGAATGAGCAGTTCTTC
TRBJ2-3	NA	few	TRBV5-1	CASSDPGRPDTQYF	TGCGCCAGCAGCGACCCCGGGAGACCAGATACGCAGTATTTT
TRBJ2-3	NA	NA	TRBV18	CASSPVAGAGDTQYF	TGTGCCAGCTCACCCGTGGCAGGGGCGGGAGATACGCAGTATTTT
TRBJ2-7	NA	NA	TRBV25-1	CTSSDPGSEQYF	TGTACCAGCAGTGACCCCGGGAGCGAGCAGTACTTC
TRBJ2-5	TRBD1	NA	TRBV9	CASSQGTGGETQYF	TGTGCCAGCAGCCAGGGGACAGGAGGGGAGACCCAGTACTTC
TRBJ1-1	NA	once	TRBV5-1	CASIGGRYTEAFF	TGCGCCAGCATCGGAGGGAGGTACACTGAAGCTTTCTTT
TRBJ2-7	TRBD1	few	TRBV6-6	CASSYSTGQGGNEQYF	TGTGCCAGCAGTTACTCGACCGGACAGGGAGGCAACGAGCAGTACTTC
TRBJ1-1	NA	NA	TRBV7-2	CASSLKGGLGTEAFF	TGTGCCAGCAGCTTAAAAGGGGGTTTAGGCACTGAAGCTTTCTTT
TRBJ1-2	NA	NA	TRBV2	CASSQEGAPNYGYTF	TGTGCCAGCAGCCAGGAGGGAGCTCCTAACTATGGCTACACCTTC
TRBJ2-1	TRBD2	NA	TRBV27	CASSFGAVAGTYNEQFF	TGTGCCAGCAGTTTCGGTGCGGTAGCGGGGACCTACAATGAGCAGTTCTTC
TRBJ2-5	TRBD2	NA	TRBV20-1	CSARDTLAGGLGETQYF	TGCAGTGCTAGAGATACATTAGCGGGAGGGTTGGGCGAGACCCAGTACTTC
TRBJ2-2	TRBD1	NA	TRBV10-3	CAIRSQGDTGELFF	TGTGCCATCAGATCCCAGGGGGACACCGGGGAGCTGTTTTTT
TRBJ2-5	NA	NA	TRBV9	CASSPNYGREETQYF	TGTGCCAGCAGTCCAAACTACGGGCGAGAAGAGACCCAGTACTTC
TRBJ2-3	TRBD1	few	TRBV25-1	CASQRQGATDTQYF	TGTGCCAGCCAACGACAGGGGGCAACAGATACGCAGTATTTT
TRBJ2-5	TRBD1	NA	TRBV4-1	CASSQPGQGGETQYF	TGCGCCAGCAGCCAGCCGGGACAGGGAGGAGAGACCCAGTACTTC
TRBJ2-7	NA	NA	TRBV29-1	CSEEGPPKSYSYEQYF	TGCAGCGAAGAGGGACCGCCGAAAAGTTACAGCTACGAGCAGTACTTC
TRBJ2-1	NA	NA	TRBV7-9	CASSFQGAWDEQFF	TGTGCCAGCAGCTTTCAGGGTGCATGGGATGAGCAGTTCTTC
TRBJ2-7	NA	few	TRBV4-1	CASSHLLSFEQYF	TGCGCCAGCAGCCATCTACTTTCTTTCGAGCAGTACTTC
TRBJ2-2	TRBD1	NA	TRBV5-1	CASRTGKSGELFF	TGCGCCAGTAGGACAGGGAAATCCGGGGAGCTGTTTTTT
TRBJ1-2	NA	NA	TRBV6-6	CASSRQVSDGYTF	TGTGCCAGCAGCCGACAGGTCTCCGATGGCTACACCTTC
TRBJ2-7	TRBD2	few	TRBV7-2	CASNTQLAGSYEQYF	TGTGCCAGCAACACACAGCTAGCGGGCTCCTACGAGCAGTACTTC
TRBJ2-3	TRBD2	few	TRBV7-9	CASRVAGGGTDTQYF	TGTGCCAGCAGGGTAGCGGGGGGCGGAACAGATACGCAGTATTTT
TRBJ1-4	TRBD1	NA	TRBV20-1	CSASQGNGGEKLFF	TGCAGTGCTTCACAGGGGAATGGAGGTGAAAAACTGTTTTTT
TRBJ2-1	TRBD1	NA	TRBV25-1	CASGRTGIVDEQFF	TGTGCCAGCGGCCGGACAGGGATAGTGGATGAGCAGTTCTTC
TRBJ1-2	TRBD1	NA	TRBV7-2	CASSFVGQGHYGYTF	TGTGCCAGCAGCTTCGTTGGACAGGGGCATTATGGCTACACCTTC
TRBJ1-2	TRBD1	NA	TRBV12-3/TRBV12-4	CASSSDRVFRYGYTF	TGTGCCAGCAGTTCGGACAGGGTCTTCCGCTATGGCTACACCTTC
TRBJ1-6	NA	once	TRBV3-1	CASSQDAPGRLVGDSPLHF	TGTGCCAGCAGCCAAGATGCCCCGGGCCGCCTCGTAGGGGATTCACCCCTCCACTTT